Sequencing of this T cell receptor delta chain was carried out in a study of γδ T cells in repeated Plasmodium falciparum infection. Study background: Age- and gender-matched Australian children served as comparison for malaria-exposed Malian children. Timepoints: baseline, immediately before selected infections, and 21 days after every infection. Malian samples came from no-transmission periods or across acute febrile malaria episodes. The study, taken as a whole, reports: Many TCRgamma sequences overlapped between individuals in stable Vgamma9/Vdelta2+ repertoires.

TCRdb re-called the multiplex PCR reads through CATT. The table lists over 45,000 delta-chain clones, 1.5% to 2% of them singletons. Bulk repertoires came from Vgamma9/Vdelta2+ or Vdelta2-negative gammadelta T cells flow-sorted from PBMC. This clone was observed a handful of times. Antigen specificity is unknown. TCRdb records a much larger clone's protein for this DNA, with a difference at residue 5 that likely arises from a read error; the protein given is the translation of the DNA. There are 23 residues in the CDR3. Germline V gene data show CDR1 as GEAIGNYY and CDR2 as EKD. The V segment lost 5 bases and the J segment 1 base; nucleotides outside the gene matches: 30.

This chain uses TRDV2 with TRDJ1; 10 bases match TRDD3. TCRdb carries no J gene annotation; the J gene was assigned here by matching the DNA with germline. This clonotype was sampled from a pool of human donors (malaria-infected and uninfected, not separated). The sample comprised gamma-delta T cells from blood. The CDR3, as DNA: TGTGCCTGTGGCAGACACTTCCTAATGAGGGGGATACGCTCCCGGGGTTGCACCGATAAACTCATCTTT. Translation: CACGRHFLMRGIRSRGCTDKLIF.